What follows describes a single TCR beta chain. Its antigen remains unknown. V was trimmed by 5 bases and J by 5 bases, leaving 12 bases between them. The CDR3 has 13 amino acids. Germline CDR1 reads SQVTM; CDR2 reads ANQGSEA. The source of the sample is a study of T cell responses to AZD1222 COVID-19 vaccine. General study findings and limits: Clonal diversity may have been underestimated, and the donors were mostly white British, with more females than males. Close to half of all spike-specific TCRs reportedly target regions of the variants that are unmutated. Sampled repertoires all dated from after the peak T cell response. With dominance at 160-218 and 743-854, vaccine-associated CD4 TCRs spanned spike.

Assay used: immunoSEQ multiplex PCR; TCRdb lists only in-frame clones, some missing. This table has 75,000 to 90,000 clones, more than 90% appearing once. The TCR comes from an adult in good health. J is TRBJ1-4 and V is TRBV29-1; D is undetermined. The sample here was peripheral blood, taken on day 0 of AZD1222 vaccination. The CDR3 reads CSVTRDLNEKLFF. DNA of the CDR3: TGCAGCGTTACCCGGGATTTAAATGAAAAACTGTTTTTT.